This entry lists 29 T cell receptor beta chains sequenced from one sample in a study of response to subunit inactivated influenza vaccine. One entry per CDR3 protein results from TCRdb running MiXCR on the RT-PCR reads. The sample records roughly 160,000 distinct CDR3 sequences, 9.5% to 13% being singletons. The sequencing here drew on non-naive T cells sorted from PBMCs, taken 45 days after vaccination. The source of these receptors is a man aged 50 to 59 who received an inactivated influenza vaccine.

In DNA form, the CDR3 reads TGCGCCAGCAGCCAAGATTACGTCCTGGGGAACACTGAAGCTTTCTTT. Protein: CASSQDYVLGNTEAFF. This chain uses TRBV4-3 with TRBJ1-1; D remains unclear. The CDR3 spans 16 residues. V lost 0 bases and J lost 1, with 12 bases in between. CDR1 LGHNA and CDR2 YSLEER come from the germline V gene.

A few counts support this clonotype. This chain connects TRBV3-2 to TRBJ2-7; the tabulated D call, TRBD1, remains unverified against the DNA. TRBV3-2 is deemed a pseudogene. The CDR3 length is 16 residues. CDR3 nucleotides: TGTGCCAGCTCAAGAGGGGGTGGGCAAGGAAGCTCCGAGCAGTACTTC. It translates to CASSRGGGQGSSEQYF.

The chain joins TRBV19 to TRBJ2-7; the match to TRBD2 covers 7 bases. The CDR3 is 14 residues long. The V and J ends lost 5 bases and 5 bases, in that order; junction bases with no gene match: 9. Germline values: CDR1 LNHDA, CDR2 SQIVND (reference sequence). The CDR3 DNA reads as TGTGCCAGTAGTGTCGGCGGGGGTCGCAACGAGCAGTACTTC. It specifies CASSVGGGRNEQYF.

The V call is TRBV6-2 or TRBV6-3, the J call TRBJ2-3; 8 positions agree with TRBD2. The length of the CDR3 is 15 residues. Losses at the gene ends were 5 bases for V and 1 base for J; bases not matched to a gene: 5. Germline CDR1 is MNHEY and CDR2 is SVGEGT. Here the CDR3 DNA reads TGTGCCAGCAGTACCGTGACTAGCGGCACAGATACGCAGTATTTT. Its protein is CASSTVTSGTDTQYF.

This clonotype was counted a few times. The chain recombines TRBV5-4 with TRBJ1-2; tentatively, D is TRBD1 (5 bases). Germline values: CDR1 SGHNT, CDR2 YYREEE (reference sequence). This CDR3 has 14 residues. V was trimmed by 4 bases and J by 4 bases, leaving 14 bases between them. CDR3 coding DNA: TGTGCCAGCAGCCGAGGGGAGTTTGGCTATGGCTACACCTTC. Protein sequence: CASSRGEFGYGYTF.

This clonotype was recorded a few times. This sequence joins TRBV27 and TRBJ2-7, with TRBD2 matching over 14 bases. The CDR3 contains 16 residues. Trimming removed 8 bases from V and 4 bases from J; junction bases left unmatched: 10. Germline V CDR1 and CDR2: MNHEY, SMNVEV (reference sequence). The CDR3 sequence: CASGPGLAGVVYEQYF. The CDR3 DNA follows: TGTGCCAGCGGACCGGGACTAGCGGGAGTCGTTTACGAGCAGTACTTC.

The V gene is TRBV4-2, the J gene TRBJ2-2, with a tentative D call TRBD1 (5 bases). There are 14 residues in the CDR3. Germline CDR1 LGHNA, CDR2 YNFKEQ. Trimming took 3 bases from V and 7 from J, leaving 12 bases between them. The CDR3 coding sequence is TGTGCCAGCAGCCAGACAGAGAAGGGCGGGGAGCTGTTTTTT. Its translation is CASSQTEKGGELFF.

V usage is TRBV28 and J usage is TRBJ1-2; 10 nucleotides match TRBD1. V shed 6 bases, J shed 1 base, and the junction held 5 bases outside the gene matches. The CDR3 loop spans 15 amino acids. Germline V gene data show CDR1 as MDHEN and CDR2 as SYDVKM. This CDR3 reads CASRQGTGDNYGYTF. CDR3 nucleotide sequence: TGTGCCAGCAGACAAGGGACAGGGGATAACTATGGCTACACCTTC.

This rearrangement joins TRBV15 to TRBJ1-5; D not certain. In germline, CDR1 is LNHNV, CDR2 YYDKDF (reference sequence). V was trimmed by 0 bases and J by 1 base, leaving 7 bases between them. The length of the CDR3 is 15 residues. For the CDR3, the DNA is TGTGCCACCAGCAGAGATATTAACAGCAATCAGCCCCAGCATTTT. Its translation is CATSRDINSNQPQHF.

This clonotype was seen at least ten times. This chain joins TRBV7-8 and TRBJ1-2; D is unresolved. The germline gives CDR1 SGHVS, CDR2 FQNEAQ. The CDR3 spans 13 residues. The ends were cut back, 3 bases at V and 4 bases at J, with 9 bases in the middle. The CDR3 DNA follows: TGTGCCAGCAGCTTGGGGTCTAGCTATGGCTACACCTTC. Translated, it gives CASSLGSSYGYTF.

In this sample, this clonotype turned up a few times. The V and J genes are TRBV20-1 and TRBJ2-3, with 10 bases lining up with TRBD1. Germline values: CDR1 DFQATT, CDR2 SNEGSKA (reference sequence). The CDR3 extends over 15 amino acids. V trimming: 3 bases; J trimming: 3 bases; junction bases outside the gene matches: 6. The CDR3, as DNA: TGCAGTGCTAGTGGGGGACAGGGGACTACAGATACGCAGTATTTT. It specifies CSASGGQGTTDTQYF.

This clonotype was recorded at least ten times. This chain links TRBV5-1 with TRBJ2-1, with D maybe TRBD1 (6 bases). Germline V gene data show CDR1 as SGHRS and CDR2 as YFSETQ. This CDR3 contains 15 residues. V lost 5 bases to trimming and J lost 3 bases, with 15 bases between them. The CDR3 here is CASSPSGGLYNEQFF. CDR3 DNA sequence: TGCGCCAGCAGTCCGAGTGGGGGCCTCTACAATGAGCAGTTCTTC.

The table lists this clonotype with a few counts. This chain connects TRBV7-3 to TRBJ2-3, with unresolved D. Germline V CDR1 and CDR2: SGHTA, FQGTGA. This CDR3 spans 13 amino acids. V was shortened by 2 bases and J by 4 bases, with 7 bases between the two germline ends. The CDR3 reads CASSLFTSDTQYF. Here the CDR3 DNA reads TGTGCCAGCAGCTTATTTACATCAGATACGCAGTATTTT.

This clonotype was picked up a small number of times. The chain links TRBV5-4 to TRBJ2-3; TRBD2 aligns across 8 bases. The germline gives CDR1 SGHNT, CDR2 YYREEE (reference sequence). The CDR3 extends over 16 amino acids. The V and J ends lost 0 bases and 1 base, in that order; junction bases with no gene match: 4. The CDR3 region is CASSLVAGGRTDTQYF. In nucleotides, the CDR3 is TGTGCCAGCAGCTTGGTGGCGGGGGGACGCACAGATACGCAGTATTTT.

The chain combines TRBV30 with TRBJ2-1; D is undetermined. Trimming removed 5 bases from V and 6 bases from J, with 14 bases in between. The length of the CDR3 is 13 residues. CDR1 is GTSNPN and CDR2 is SVGIG in the germline V gene (reference sequence). In DNA, the CDR3 is TGTGCCTGGGCCGGGCAAATTGGCAATGAGCAGTTCTTC. This gives the protein CAWAGQIGNEQFF.

The chain has TRBV2 and TRBJ2-2; D is perhaps TRBD1 (5 bases). The CDR3 covers 13 residues. Germline V lookup: CDR1 SNHLY, CDR2 FYNNEI. Trimming removed 5 bases from V and 8 bases from J, with 12 bases in between. The CDR3 region has the DNA TGTGCCAGCAGTCCGGACATTCCAGGGGAGCTGTTTTTT. It is translated as CASSPDIPGELFF.

The chain uses TRBV5-1 and TRBJ2-5, with unresolved D. The CDR3 is 13 amino acids. The V end lost 4 bases, the J end lost 0 bases, and 7 bases lay between the germline ends. Germline CDR1 is SGHRS and CDR2 is YFSETQ. The CDR3, as DNA: TGCGCCAGCAGCCCCGAGGACCAAGAGACCCAGTACTTC. Translating gives CASSPEDQETQYF.

This chain uses TRBV19 with TRBJ2-1; D unclear. V was cut by 3 bases and J by 0 bases, with 12 bases left in between. The CDR3 runs to 16 residues. Looked up from germline, CDR1 is LNHDA and CDR2 is SQIVND (reference sequence). In DNA form, the CDR3 reads TGTGCCAGTAGTATCGGGTCCCCTAGCTCCTACAATGAGCAGTTCTTC. It yields the protein CASSIGSPSSYNEQFF.

The CDR3 protein is CATSRARGRGTGELFF. The CDR3 nucleotides read TGTGCCACCAGCAGAGCCAGGGGACGTGGCACCGGGGAGCTGTTTTTT. J is TRBJ2-2 and V is TRBV15; D is possibly TRBD1 (6 bases). The CDR3 is 16 residues long. Trimming cost V 1 base and J 4 bases, with 13 bases left between them. Germline V gene data show CDR1 as LNHNV and CDR2 as YYDKDF (reference sequence).

This clonotype was picked up a small number of times. This chain uses TRBV14 with TRBJ2-3; D is ambiguous. The V gene's germline CDR1 is SGHDN and CDR2 FVKESK. The CDR3 sequence is 12 residues long. The germline V and J ends were trimmed by 4 bases and 5 bases, with 7 bases remaining between them. The CDR3 coding sequence is TGTGCCAGCAGCCCCCTTGGAGATACGCAGTATTTT. It is translated as CASSPLGDTQYF.

This chain connects TRBV6-1 to TRBJ2-5, with D possibly being TRBD1 or TRBD2 (5 bases each). Trimming took off 3 bases at V and 7 bases at J, with 15 bases between the two ends. Germline CDR1 is MNHNS and CDR2 is SASEGT. This CDR3 is built from 14 residues. The CDR3 spells CASSESRDRGTQYF. The CDR3 DNA is TGTGCCAGCAGTGAGAGTCGGGACCGCGGGACCCAGTACTTC.

The chain employs TRBV7-2 and TRBJ2-7; 7 nucleotides match TRBD2. V shed 5 bases, J shed 0 bases, and the junction held 4 bases outside the gene matches. Germline CDR1 reads SGHTA; CDR2 reads FQGNSA. This CDR3 has 14 residues. The CDR3: CASSRGSHSYEQYF. The CDR3 nucleotides read TGTGCCAGCAGCCGCGGGAGCCACTCCTACGAGCAGTACTTC.

This clonotype showed up many times. The chain carries TRBV28 and TRBJ1-3, with 9 bases lining up with TRBD1. CDR1 MDHEN and CDR2 SYDVKM come from the germline V gene. Unmatched junction bases numbered 11, after V lost 4 bases and J lost 1 base. There are 18 residues in the CDR3. The CDR3 DNA reads TGTGCCAGCAGTTCCCTCCTACAGGGGGCAAGTTCTGGAAACACCATATATTTT. This codes for CASSSLLQGASSGNTIYF.

This clonotype was seen only a few times. This rearrangement joins TRBV11-3 to TRBJ2-1; 12 nucleotides agree with TRBD2. Trimming cost V 2 bases and J 8 bases; bases outside gene matches: 4. The CDR3 runs to 15 residues. CDR1 is SGHNT, CDR2 YENEEA, per germline. DNA for the CDR3: TGTGCCAGCAGCTTACTAGCGGGAGGGGAGTATGAGCAGTTCTTC. Amino acids: CASSLLAGGEYEQFF.

This clonotype was found a few times. This chain's CDR3 is CASSLAGADYGYTF. The CDR3 DNA reads TGTGCCAGCAGTTTAGCGGGGGCAGACTATGGCTACACCTTC. The J gene is TRBJ1-2, the V gene TRBV12-3 or TRBV12-4; the D gene is possibly TRBD1 (6 bases). This CDR3 contains 14 residues. V lost 0 bases, J lost 3 bases, and 8 bases lay in between.

The rearrangement joins TRBV21-1 to TRBJ2-7; the DNA was not compared with TRBD1, the D call given in the table. TRBV21-1 is shown as a pseudogene. This CDR3 contains 15 residues. CDR3 coding DNA: TGTGCCAGCAGCAAAATGAGGGGTATGGGGTACGAGCAGTACTTC. Its protein is CASSKMRGMGYEQYF.

This clonotype was seen many times. J is TRBJ2-3 and V is TRBV14; 7 nucleotides agree with TRBD1. Germline-derived CDR1 and CDR2 are SGHDN and FVKESK. J gave up 10 bases and V 1 base, and 11 bases lay outside the gene matches. The CDR3 has 15 residues. The CDR3 coding sequence is TGTGCCAGCAGCCAAGTTCAGGGGGTTAAACAAGCGCAGTATTTT. As protein: CASSQVQGVKQAQYF.

The table lists this clonotype with a few counts. The CDR3 sequence is CASSYGQGETQYF. As DNA, the CDR3 is TGCGCCAGCAGCTACGGACAGGGAGAGACCCAGTACTTC. The chain joins TRBV5-1 to TRBJ2-5; 8 nucleotides match TRBD1. The germline V gene has CDR1 SGHRS and CDR2 YFSETQ. The CDR3 is made up of 13 amino acids. The ends lost 3 bases at V and 4 bases at J; junction bases unmatched: 2.

This clonotype was seen repeatedly, ten times or more. The chain is built from TRBV4-1 and TRBJ2-3, with D uncertain. The CDR3 spans 14 residues. V shed 4 bases and J shed 2 bases, with 10 bases lying between them. From germline, CDR1 is MGHRA and CDR2 YSYEKL. CDR3: CASSPLLTTDTQYF. The CDR3 DNA reads TGCGCCAGCAGCCCCCTGCTAACCACAGATACGCAGTATTTT.